The clone carrying this T cell receptor beta chain came up many times. The source of the sample is a study of blood T cell repertoires in COVID-19. Using immunoSEQ multiplex PCR, the repertoire was profiled, and TCRdb retains in-frame clones only, with some absent. Among some 180,000 clones listed, almost 90% were seen once. Looked up from germline, CDR1 is SGHNT and CDR2 is YYREEE (reference sequence). This CDR3 comprises 14 residues. V lost 4 bases to trimming and J lost 2 bases; unmatched junction nucleotides: 6. This chain joins TRBV5-4 and TRBJ2-7, with 7 bases matching TRBD1. This receptor was obtained from a man aged 50-60 years with acute or convalescent COVID-19. The sample taken for sequencing was peripheral blood. CDR3 coding DNA: TGTGCCAGCAGCGCACTTGGACAGGCCTACGAGCAGTACGTC. It codes for CASSALGQAYEQYV.